The text below deals with one TCR beta chain. The antigen is undetermined. The germline CDR1 and CDR2 sequences are MDHEN and SYDVKM. The CDR3 contains 15 residues. Template switching by 5'RACE with UMIs generated the TCR beta cDNA. TCRdb re-analyzed the 5' RACE reads; it lists each CDR3 protein once, without DNA. Its listing shows 550,000 to 600,000 distinct CDR3 sequences. This sample is drawn from a study of T cells expressing NK-cell markers. Study at large: Sorted CD3+CD56+NKG2C+, CD3+CD56+NKG2C- and CD3+CD56-NKG2C+ T cells supplied TCR beta repertoires. Study-wide points: Dominance of the CD3+CD56-NKG2C+ fraction by these clonotypes also held in four donors.

This receptor was obtained from a man aged 18 to 30 in good health. The V gene is TRBV28, the J gene TRBJ2-1; the TRBD1 assignment by TCRdb is unverifiable without DNA. Sequencing was done on a sample of blood T cells: a sorted CD56 or NKG2C T cell subset, CD4+ or CD8+ T cells, or bulk PBMC T cells (not recorded which). This chain's CDR3 is CASSEDRGRLGEQFF.